The 6 T cell receptor beta chains below were found in one sample sequenced in a study of T cell repertoires in cytomegalovirus infection. TCRdb ran MiXCR on the reads and lists one entry per CDR3 protein. The sample records approximately 250,000 distinct CDR3 sequences, 5% to 8.5% being singletons. The sample was PBMCs. The receptors stem from a human donor in good health (CMV status not recorded). Some clones in this sample may be carry-over from other donors' samples.

This clonotype was counted at least ten times. This chain uses TRBV20-1 with TRBJ2-3; 12 bases line up with TRBD2. With V trimmed by 3 bases and J by 3 bases, 4 bases remained unmatched. CDR1 is DFQATT, CDR2 SNEGSKA, per germline (reference sequence). This CDR3 has 15 residues. CDR3 sequence reads: CSASATSGGTDTQYF. CDR3 DNA: TGCAGTGCTAGCGCGACTAGCGGGGGAACAGATACGCAGTATTTT.

This clonotype has at least ten counts. The chain carries TRBV28 and TRBJ1-5; D gene uncertain. The CDR3 covers 18 residues. V was trimmed by 2 bases and J by 4 bases, leaving 21 bases between them. Germline loops: CDR1 MDHEN, CDR2 SYDVKM. In DNA form, the CDR3 reads TGTGCCAGCAGTTTACCTGGGCCGTCCCGGGTTCGTAATCAGCCCCAGCATTTT. Residues: CASSLPGPSRVRNQPQHF.

About this clonotype: One end of the junction is discordant with germline, which a read error may explain. The rearrangement uses TRBV6-2 or TRBV6-3 and TRBJ1-1; D remains ambiguous. Looked up from germline, CDR1 is MNHEY and CDR2 is SVGEGT. This CDR3 is 15 amino acids long. The DNA for the CDR3 is TGTGCCAGCAGTTACTCGCCGGATCGGCTCACTGAAGCTTACTTT. It encodes CASSYSPDRLTEAYF.

This clonotype was picked up many times. The chain uses TRBV23-1 and TRBJ2-7; no firm D call. TRBV23-1 is an ORF, with its function uncertain. V was clipped by 4 bases and J by 3 bases, with 13 bases between them. The CDR3 runs to 14 residues. CDR3 coding DNA: TGCGCCAGCAGTCGCCCCCCCCCATACTACGAGCAGTACTTC. Amino acids: CASSRPPPYYEQYF.

This clonotype was observed at least ten times. This sequence joins TRBV29-1 and TRBJ1-2; D ambiguous. Germline-derived CDR1 and CDR2 are SQVTM and ANQGSEA. The CDR3 totals 12 residues. Trimming removed 2 bases at V and 6 bases at J, with 10 bases between. The CDR3 DNA reads TGCAGCGTTGAAACGGATGAAAATGGCTACACCTTC. It specifies CSVETDENGYTF.

This clonotype was recorded at least ten times. V gene TRBV5-6 combines with J gene TRBJ2-7; TRBD2 aligns across 15 bases. Losses at the gene ends were 0 bases for V and 4 bases for J; bases not matched to a gene: 17. The CDR3 is 21 amino acids. Germline CDR1 reads SGHDT; CDR2 reads YYEEEE. The CDR3 loop is CASSLDSGGLAGGTKPYEQYF. The CDR3 nucleotides read TGTGCCAGCAGCTTGGATTCCGGAGGACTAGCGGGGGGGACTAAACCTTACGAGCAGTACTTC.